These T cell receptor beta chains were read from a single sample in a study of blood T cell repertoires in COVID-19. TCRdb keeps only in-frame clones here, not all; method: immunoSEQ multiplex PCR. Of 80,000 to 95,000 clones listed, 75% to 90% were seen once; the top ten hold 30% to 35%. Material for sequencing was peripheral blood. The receptor set was obtained from an elderly woman with active or convalescent COVID-19. CDR3s include the opening cysteine and the closing phenylalanine or tryptophan. The D gene is left open where the match is weak. A row's size may be missing; if present it is once, few, many or a size class.

abundance | d_gene | j_gene | v_gene | CDR3aa | CDR3nt
NA | NA | TRBJ2-1 | TRBV28 | CASSFIQGANEQFF | TGTGCCAGCAGTTTTATTCAGGGCGCAAATGAGCAGTTCTTC
few | TRBD2 | TRBJ2-7 | TRBV19 | CASSTYPTSGGIAYEQYF | TGTGCCAGTAGTACTTACCCAACTAGCGGGGGAATTGCCTACGAGCAGTACTTC
NA | NA | TRBJ1-6 | TRBV2 | CASSQGRIDSPLHF | TGTGCCAGCAGCCAGGGGCGCATTGACTCACCCCTCCACTTT
NA | NA | TRBJ2-1 | TRBV19 | CASSIRGNEQFF | TGTGCCAGTAGTATAAGGGGCAATGAGCAGTTCTTC
few | TRBD2 | TRBJ2-1 | TRBV9 | CASSVATTSGWNEQFF | TGTGCCAGCAGCGTAGCTACGACTAGCGGTTGGAATGAGCAGTTCTTC
NA | TRBD1 | TRBJ1-1 | TRBV3-1/TRBV3-2 | CASSRTGGVEAFF | TGTGCCAGCAGCCGGACAGGGGGTGTTGAAGCTTTCTTT
few | NA | TRBJ2-1 | TRBV19 | CASKDVGPQGSYNEQFF | TGTGCCAGTAAGGATGTGGGGCCACAGGGTTCCTACAATGAGCAGTTCTTC
NA | NA | TRBJ2-3 | TRBV7-2 | CASSTRTDTQYF | TGTGCCAGCAGCACGAGGACAGATACGCAGTATTTT
few | NA | TRBJ2-7 | TRBV2 | CASSDFSGVGEQYF | TGTGCCAGCAGTGATTTCTCGGGAGTAGGCGAGCAGTACTTC
NA | NA | TRBJ2-3 | TRBV7-2 | CASSFGVADTQYF | TGTGCCAGCAGCTTCGGGGTTGCAGATACGCAGTATTTT
NA | TRBD2 | TRBJ2-1 | TRBV27 | CASSPLGGRGSINEQFF | TGTGCCAGCAGTCCCCTTGGCGGGCGGGGGAGTATCAATGAGCAGTTCTTC
NA | TRBD1 | TRBJ2-3 | TRBV10-3 | CAISTIGQGATDTQYF | TGTGCCATCAGTACAATCGGACAGGGGGCAACCGATACGCAGTATTTT
NA | NA | TRBJ1-1 | TRBV3-1/TRBV3-2 | CASSQGGGRRNTEAFF | TGTGCCAGCAGCCAAGGGGGGGGGCGGAGAAACACTGAAGCTTTCTTT
NA | TRBD1 | TRBJ1-2 | TRBV10-3 | CAISGTGEAATF | TGTGCCATCAGCGGGACAGGGGAGGCGGCCACCTTC
once | TRBD1 | TRBJ2-6 | TRBV5-1 | CASSLGQGTLSGANVLTF | TGCGCCAGCAGCCTGGGACAGGGGACCCTCTCTGGGGCCAACGTCCTGACTTTC
NA | NA | TRBJ2-1 | TRBV28 | CASTPGGAGTLYNEQFF | TGTGCCAGCACCCCTGGGGGGGCAGGGACTCTCTACAATGAGCAGTTCTTC
NA | NA | TRBJ2-2 | TRBV11-3 | CASSLTYTGELFF | TGTGCCAGCAGCCTCACTTACACCGGGGAGCTGTTTTTT
NA | NA | TRBJ1-3 | TRBV6-6 | CASSYQGPSSGNTIYF | TGTGCCAGCAGTTATCAGGGCCCAAGCTCTGGAAACACCATATATTTT
NA | TRBD2 | TRBJ2-1 | TRBV3-1/TRBV3-2 | CASSPHIAGFGNEQFF | TGTGCCAGCAGCCCGCATATAGCGGGGTTCGGGAATGAGCAGTTCTTC
NA | NA | TRBJ2-5 | TRBV5-1 | CASSLGRREETQYF | TGCGCCAGCAGCCTAGGCAGGAGGGAGGAGACCCAGTACTTC
once | TRBD1 | TRBJ2-7 | TRBV4-2 | CASSHLPGQGDNEQYF | TGTGCCAGCAGCCACCTGCCGGGACAGGGGGACAACGAGCAGTACTTC
NA | NA | TRBJ1-3 | TRBV9 | CASSVGWLSGNTIYF | TGTGCCAGCAGCGTAGGGTGGCTCTCTGGAAACACCATATATTTT
once | NA | TRBJ1-1 | TRBV28 | CASSLRRINTEAFF | TGTGCCAGCAGTTTGAGGCGGATAAACACTGAAGCTTTCTTT
NA | NA | TRBJ2-3 | TRBV11-1 | CASSLGPGVTDTQYF | TGTGCCAGCAGCCTTGGCCCCGGAGTAACAGATACGCAGTATTTT
NA | NA | TRBJ1-2 | TRBV12-3/TRBV12-4 | CASSRIQGNGYTF | TGTGCCAGCAGCCGCATACAGGGAAATGGCTACACCTTC
NA | NA | TRBJ1-6 | TRBV7-2 | CASSLDGISPLHF | TGTGCCAGCAGTTTGGACGGGATATCACCCCTCCACTTT
NA | TRBD2 | TRBJ2-7 | TRBV4-3 | CASSQEGLAGEQYF | TGCGCCAGCAGCCAAGAGGGGCTAGCGGGCGAGCAGTACTTC
NA | NA | TRBJ2-1 | TRBV2 | CASSAVASVSNEQFF | TGTGCCAGCAGTGCGGTAGCTAGCGTAAGCAATGAGCAGTTCTTC
NA | TRBD2 | TRBJ2-7 | TRBV6-5 | CASMLASGIPYEQYF | TGTGCCAGCATGCTGGCTAGCGGAATACCCTACGAGCAGTACTTC
NA | TRBD1 | TRBJ2-2 | TRBV5-4 | CASSQDRGGTGELFF | TGTGCCAGCAGCCAGGACAGGGGAGGGACCGGGGAGCTGTTTTTT
NA | NA | TRBJ1-3 | TRBV6-6 | CASSYSGGNTIYF | TGTGCCAGCAGTTACTCCGGGGGAAACACCATATATTTT
NA | TRBD1 | TRBJ2-1 | TRBV27 | CASSRITGGVDNEQFF | TGTGCCAGCAGTCGAATTACAGGGGGTGTCGACAATGAGCAGTTCTTC
once | TRBD1 | TRBJ2-5 | TRBV5-5 | CASSGGQGPQETQYF | TGTGCCAGCAGCGGGGGACAGGGCCCTCAAGAGACCCAGTACTTC
NA | NA | TRBJ1-5 | TRBV5-3 | CARSLVRNQPQHF | TGTGCCAGAAGCTTGGTGAGGAATCAGCCCCAGCATTTT
NA | NA | TRBJ2-1 | TRBV10-1 | CASSDQLSVSYNEQFF | TGCGCCAGCAGTGACCAACTTTCGGTCTCCTACAATGAGCAGTTCTTC
NA | NA | TRBJ1-1 | TRBV2 | CASIPSLNTEAFF | TGTGCCAGCATCCCGTCCTTGAACACTGAAGCTTTCTTT
NA | TRBD1 | TRBJ1-2 | TRBV28 | CASSLRDRTGYGYTF | TGTGCCAGCAGTCTCCGGGACAGGACGGGTTATGGCTACACCTTC
once | NA | TRBJ1-1 | TRBV7-8 | CATSGSVNTEAFF | TGTGCCACGTCGGGGAGCGTGAACACTGAAGCTTTCTTT
NA | NA | TRBJ1-3 | TRBV2 | CASRQGTGNTIYF | TGTGCCAGCAGACAGGGTACTGGAAACACCATATATTTT
NA | TRBD1 | TRBJ2-3 | TRBV5-1 | CASSLAEQGTDTQYF | TGCGCCAGCAGCTTGGCCGAACAGGGGACAGATACGCAGTATTTT
NA | TRBD1 | TRBJ1-1 | TRBV28 | CASSSQDRAAEAFF | TGTGCCAGCAGTTCCCAGGACAGGGCCGCTGAAGCTTTCTTT